This T cell receptor (beta chain) derives from a study of beta chain features in type 1 diabetes. TCRB transcripts that were expressed got sequenced, as all of the isolated RNA had been reverse transcribed. The repertoire was sequenced with immunoSEQ multiplex PCR; TCRdb's copy has only in-frame clones and lacks some. The table shows hundreds of thousands of clones, with about 29% occurring only once. This clone was counted only a few times. The specimen sequenced was naive CD4+ T cells from blood. This receptor was identified in a man between 18 and 35 years old in good health.

In DNA form, the CDR3 reads TGCAGCGTTGTAAGCCCCGAAAAGCGAGGAAAGTCCTACGAGCAGTACTTC. It codes for CSVVSPEKRGKSYEQYF. This sequence joins TRBV29-1 and TRBJ2-7; no clear D. Trimming took off 4 bases at V and 1 base at J, with 23 bases between the two ends. The germline gives CDR1 SQVTM, CDR2 ANQGSEA. CDR3 length: 17 residues.